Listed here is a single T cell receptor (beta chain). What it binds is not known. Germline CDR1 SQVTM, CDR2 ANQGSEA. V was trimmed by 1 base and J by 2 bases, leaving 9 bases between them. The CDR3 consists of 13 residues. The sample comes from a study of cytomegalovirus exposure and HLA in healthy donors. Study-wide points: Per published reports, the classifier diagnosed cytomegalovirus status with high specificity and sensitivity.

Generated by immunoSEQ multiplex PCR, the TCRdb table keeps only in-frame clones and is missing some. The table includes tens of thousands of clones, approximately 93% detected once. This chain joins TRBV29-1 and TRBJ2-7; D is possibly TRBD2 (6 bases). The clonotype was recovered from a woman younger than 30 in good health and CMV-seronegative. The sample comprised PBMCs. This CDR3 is CSVEVAVPYEQYF. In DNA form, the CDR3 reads TGCAGCGTTGAAGTAGCGGTACCCTACGAGCAGTACTTC.